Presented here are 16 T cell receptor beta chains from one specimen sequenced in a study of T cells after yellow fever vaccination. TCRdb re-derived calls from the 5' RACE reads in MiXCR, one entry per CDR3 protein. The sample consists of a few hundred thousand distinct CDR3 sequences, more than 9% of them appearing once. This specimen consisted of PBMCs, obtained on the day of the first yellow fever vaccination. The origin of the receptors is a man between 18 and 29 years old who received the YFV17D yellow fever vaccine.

This CDR3 is CASSGTGNYEQYF. In DNA, the CDR3 is TGTGCCAGCAGCGGGACAGGGAATTACGAGCAGTACTTC. The chain combines TRBV6-1 with TRBJ2-7, with 9 bases matching TRBD1. V was pared by 6 bases and J by 4 bases, with 4 bases of the junction left unmatched. Germline lookup yields CDR1 MNHNS and CDR2 SASEGT. The CDR3 covers 13 residues.

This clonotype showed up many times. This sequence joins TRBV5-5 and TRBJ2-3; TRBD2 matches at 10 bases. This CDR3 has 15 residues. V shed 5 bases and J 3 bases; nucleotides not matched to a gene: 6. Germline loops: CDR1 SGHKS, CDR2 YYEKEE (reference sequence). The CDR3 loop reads CASRLAGLVTDTQYF. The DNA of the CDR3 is TGTGCCAGCAGACTAGCGGGGCTGGTAACAGATACGCAGTATTTT. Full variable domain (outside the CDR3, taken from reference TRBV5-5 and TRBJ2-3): DAGVTQSPTHLIKTRGQQVTLRCSPISGHKSVSWYQQVLGQGPQFIFQYYEKEERGRGNFPDRFSARQFPNYSSELNVNALLLGDSALYLCASRLAGLVTDTQYFGPGTRLTVL.

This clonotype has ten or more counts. This CDR3 is CASSEETTQHF. The DNA of the CDR3 is TGTGCCAGCAGTGAAGAAACGACCCAGCATTTT. The chain links TRBV6-1 to TRBJ1-5; the D is unclear. The CDR3 is 11 residues long. Germline-derived CDR1 and CDR2 are MNHNS and SASEGT. Trimming removed 1 base from V and 11 bases from J, with 6 bases in between.

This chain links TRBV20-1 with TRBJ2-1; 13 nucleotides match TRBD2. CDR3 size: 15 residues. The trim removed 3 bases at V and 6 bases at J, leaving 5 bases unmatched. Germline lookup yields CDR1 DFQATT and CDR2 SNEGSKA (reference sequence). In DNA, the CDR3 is TGCAGTGCTAGTACTAGCGGGGGGGCCAGCAATGAGCAGTTCTTC. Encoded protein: CSASTSGGASNEQFF.

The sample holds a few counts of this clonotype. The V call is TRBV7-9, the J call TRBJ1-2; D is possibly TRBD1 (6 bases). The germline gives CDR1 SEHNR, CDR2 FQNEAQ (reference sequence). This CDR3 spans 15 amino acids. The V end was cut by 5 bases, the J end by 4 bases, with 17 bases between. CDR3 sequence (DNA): TGTGCCAGCAGCCTCCCCGTGGACAGTTTCTATGGCTACACCTTC. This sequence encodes CASSLPVDSFYGYTF.

This CDR3 is CAIRSSTGSYGYTF. DNA for the CDR3: TGTGCCATCAGATCCTCGACAGGGTCCTATGGCTACACCTTC. The chain is built from TRBV10-3 and TRBJ1-2; 7 nucleotides agree with TRBD1. Looked up from germline, CDR1 is ENHRY and CDR2 is SYGVKD. V lost 6 bases and J lost 4; bases outside the gene matches: 8. This CDR3 contains 14 residues.

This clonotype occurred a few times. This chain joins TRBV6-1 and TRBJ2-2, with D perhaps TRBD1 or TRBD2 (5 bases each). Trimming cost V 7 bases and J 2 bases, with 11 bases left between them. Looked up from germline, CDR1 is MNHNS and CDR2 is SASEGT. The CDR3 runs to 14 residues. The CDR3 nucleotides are TGTGCCAGCATCCGGGACCTCAACACCGGGGAGCTGTTTTTT. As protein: CASIRDLNTGELFF.

The CDR3 DNA sequence: TGCGCCAGTAGGACAGGGGAGGGCACAGATACGCAGTATTTT. It codes for CASRTGEGTDTQYF. The chain has TRBV5-1 and TRBJ2-3; 9 nucleotides match TRBD1. CDR3 size: 14 residues. The trim removed 8 bases at V and 1 base at J, leaving 5 bases unmatched. CDR1 and CDR2 (germline): SGHRS, YFSETQ.

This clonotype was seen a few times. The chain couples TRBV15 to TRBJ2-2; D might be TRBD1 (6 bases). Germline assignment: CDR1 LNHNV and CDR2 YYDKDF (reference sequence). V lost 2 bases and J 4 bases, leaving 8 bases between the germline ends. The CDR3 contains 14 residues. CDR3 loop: CATSRPQGTGELFF. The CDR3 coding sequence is TGTGCCACCAGCAGACCACAGGGCACCGGGGAGCTGTTTTTT.

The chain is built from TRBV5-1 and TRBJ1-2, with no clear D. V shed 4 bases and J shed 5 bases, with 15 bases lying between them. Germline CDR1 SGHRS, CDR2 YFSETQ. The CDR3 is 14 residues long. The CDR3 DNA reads TGCGCCAGCAGCCCTACGAGTAGCCGTTATGGCTACACCTTC. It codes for CASSPTSSRYGYTF.

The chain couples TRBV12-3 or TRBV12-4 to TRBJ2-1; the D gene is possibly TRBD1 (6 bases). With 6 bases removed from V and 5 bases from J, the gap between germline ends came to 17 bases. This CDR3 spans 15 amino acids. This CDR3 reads CASSPGERGNNEQFF. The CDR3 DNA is TGTGCCAGCAGCCCAGGGGAAAGAGGAAACAATGAGCAGTTCTTC.

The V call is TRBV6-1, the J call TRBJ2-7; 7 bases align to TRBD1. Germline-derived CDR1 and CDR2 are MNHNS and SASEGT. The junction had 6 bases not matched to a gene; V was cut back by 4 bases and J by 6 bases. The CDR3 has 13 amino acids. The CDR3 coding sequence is TGTGCCAGCAGTGTTCAGACAGGGCGCGAGCAGTACGTC. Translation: CASSVQTGREQYV.

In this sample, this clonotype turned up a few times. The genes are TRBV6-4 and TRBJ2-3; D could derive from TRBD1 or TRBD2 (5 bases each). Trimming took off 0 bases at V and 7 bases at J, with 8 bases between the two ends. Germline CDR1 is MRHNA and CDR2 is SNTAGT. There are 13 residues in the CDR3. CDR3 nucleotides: TGTGCCAGCAGTGACTCGGGGGTAAATACGCAGTATTTT. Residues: CASSDSGVNTQYF.

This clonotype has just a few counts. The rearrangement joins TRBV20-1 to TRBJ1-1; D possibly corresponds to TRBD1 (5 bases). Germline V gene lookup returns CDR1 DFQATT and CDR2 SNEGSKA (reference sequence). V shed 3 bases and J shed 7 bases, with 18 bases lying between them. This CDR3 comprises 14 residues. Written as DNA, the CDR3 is TGCAGTGCTAGGGAGGGTGCGCGGGGCATTGAAGCTTTCTTT. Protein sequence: CSAREGARGIEAFF.

CDR3 nucleotide sequence: TGTGCCAGCAGTTACCGGCCGATCGGGACTAGGACCTACAATGAGCAGTTCTTC. Translating it yields CASSYRPIGTRTYNEQFF. This chain uses TRBV6-2 or TRBV6-3 with TRBJ2-1; 8 positions agree with TRBD2. J was trimmed by 2 bases and V by 2 bases; bases with no gene match: 11. From germline, CDR1 is MNHEY and CDR2 SVGEGT. The CDR3 runs to 18 residues.

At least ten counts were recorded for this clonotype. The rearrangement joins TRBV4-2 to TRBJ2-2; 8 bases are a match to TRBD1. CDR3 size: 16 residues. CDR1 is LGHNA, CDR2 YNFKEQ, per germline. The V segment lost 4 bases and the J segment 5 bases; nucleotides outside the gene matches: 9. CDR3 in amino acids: CASSRSDRDGTGELFF. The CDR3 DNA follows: TGTGCCAGCAGCCGATCGGACAGGGATGGGACCGGGGAGCTGTTTTTT.